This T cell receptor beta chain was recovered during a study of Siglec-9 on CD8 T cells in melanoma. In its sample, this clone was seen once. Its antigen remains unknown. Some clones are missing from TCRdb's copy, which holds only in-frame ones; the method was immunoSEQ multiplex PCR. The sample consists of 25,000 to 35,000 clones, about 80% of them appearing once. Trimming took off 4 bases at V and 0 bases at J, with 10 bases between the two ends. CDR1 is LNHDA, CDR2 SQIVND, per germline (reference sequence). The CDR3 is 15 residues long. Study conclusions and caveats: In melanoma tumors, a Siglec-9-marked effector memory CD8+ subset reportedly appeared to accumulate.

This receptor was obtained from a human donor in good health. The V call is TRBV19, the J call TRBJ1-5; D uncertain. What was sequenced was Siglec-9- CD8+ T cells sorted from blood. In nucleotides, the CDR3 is TGTGCCAGTAGTACCTTTGGTGGTAGCAATCAGCCCCAGCATTTT. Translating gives CASSTFGGSNQPQHF.